These 25 T cell receptor beta chains came from one sample sequenced in a study of long-term antiretroviral therapy in people with HIV. It was version v3.0 of the immunoSEQ assay that was run at survey level. Data came from immunoSEQ multiplex PCR; TCRdb stores just in-frame clones and leaves some out. The sample yields approximately 20,000 clones, 84% seen once. This sample comprised unsorted PBMCs, obtained 0.9 years after starting antiretroviral therapy. The source is a man aged 18-30 years with HIV.

The chain recombines TRBV6-1 with TRBJ2-7; D might be TRBD2 (5 bases). Trimming shortened V by 5 bases and J by 5 bases, and 16 bases separated the two germline ends. CDR1 MNHNS and CDR2 SASEGT come from the germline V gene. This CDR3 spans 14 amino acids. The CDR3 nucleotides read TGTGCCAGCAGTCTTAGGAGGACCCTCGACGAGCAGTACGTC. Amino acids: CASSLRRTLDEQYV.

The gene calls are TRBV10-3 and TRBJ1-4, with D perhaps matching TRBD1 (6 bases). The ends were cut back, 10 bases at V and 4 bases at J, with 16 bases in the middle. This CDR3 comprises 14 residues. CDR1 is ENHRY, CDR2 SYGVKD, per germline. CDR3 sequence: CASRGGPDNEKLFF. CDR3 coding DNA: TGTGCCAGCCGGGGGGGGCCGGATAATGAAAAACTGTTTTTT.

The CDR3 coding sequence is TGTGCCAGCAGTCCTTCGAGCGGGGGGGGAGAGACCCAGTACTTC. Amino acid sequence: CASSPSSGGGETQYF. The chain uses TRBV2 and TRBJ2-5; 10 bases align to TRBD2. In germline, CDR1 is SNHLY, CDR2 FYNNEI. The CDR3 length is 15 residues. V trimming: 5 bases; J trimming: 4 bases; junction bases outside the gene matches: 7.

This sequence joins TRBV5-1 and TRBJ1-3; 9 bases align to TRBD1. Germline lookup yields CDR1 SGHRS and CDR2 YFSETQ. Unmatched junction bases numbered 15, after V lost 3 bases and J lost 2 bases. The CDR3 extends over 19 amino acids. Here the CDR3 reads CASSSSLLGQGVAGNTIYF. CDR3 DNA: TGCGCCAGCAGCTCTTCCTTACTGGGACAGGGAGTCGCTGGAAACACCATATATTTT.

The genes are TRBV9 and TRBJ2-5; TRBD2 might be the D (6 bases). CDR1 and CDR2 (germline): SGDLS, YYNGEE. This CDR3 contains 14 residues. The germline V and J ends were trimmed by 2 bases and 7 bases, with 15 bases remaining between them. This chain's CDR3 is CASSVRRGDGTQYF. The CDR3 nucleotides are TGTGCCAGCAGCGTTCGGAGGGGAGACGGGACCCAGTACTTC.

This clone was seen just once. The V and J genes are TRBV10-2 and TRBJ2-3, with TRBD2 as a possible D gene (7 bases). The germline V gene has CDR1 WSHSY and CDR2 SAAADI. V was trimmed by 6 bases and J by 3 bases, leaving 19 bases between them. The CDR3 runs 16 residues. The CDR3 protein is CASRRLVGGATDTQYF. In nucleotides, the CDR3 is TGCGCCAGCAGACGTTTAGTAGGGGGGGCAACAGATACGCAGTATTTT.

This chain joins TRBV9 and TRBJ1-5; D is uncertain. From germline, CDR1 is SGDLS and CDR2 YYNGEE. Trimming stripped 4 bases from V and 1 base from J, with 9 bases between. There are 14 residues in the CDR3. In DNA form, the CDR3 reads TGTGCCAGCAGCAGGTCCGGGAGCAATCAGCCCCAGCATTTT. Translation: CASSRSGSNQPQHF. The full variable domain, completed using reference TRBV9 and TRBJ1-5, is DSGVTQTPKHLITATGQRVTLRCSPRSGDLSVYWYQQSLDQGLQFLIQYYNGEERAKGNILERFSAQQFPDLHSELNLSSLELGDSALYFCASSRSGSNQPQHFGDGTRLSIL.

The count of this clone is one. The CDR3 nucleotides are TGTGCCAGCAGCTTAGGTGCGGGAGGGAACACTGAAGCTTTCTTT. Translated, it gives CASSLGAGGNTEAFF. This chain connects TRBV11-2 to TRBJ1-1; the D is unclear. Germline-derived CDR1 and CDR2 are SGHAT and FQNNGV. Trimming took off 1 base at V and 1 base at J, with 10 bases between the two ends. The CDR3 has 15 amino acids.

The chain carries TRBV5-4 and TRBJ1-2, with a possible D match to TRBD1 (6 bases). The germline V gene has CDR1 SGHNT and CDR2 YYREEE (reference sequence). The CDR3 is 12 residues long. The ends were cut back, 4 bases at V and 7 bases at J, with 11 bases in the middle. CDR3 bases: TGTGCCAGCAGCCCGGACAGTGCTGGCTACACCTTC. This sequence encodes CASSPDSAGYTF.

The rearrangement uses TRBV27 and TRBJ2-5; D might be TRBD1 (5 bases). This CDR3 has 16 residues. Trimming shortened V by 9 bases and J by 1 base, and 21 bases separated the two germline ends. Germline CDR1 reads MNHEY; CDR2 reads SMNVEV (reference sequence). CDR3 in amino acids: CASSVGVRIPQETQYF. CDR3 coding DNA: TGTGCCAGTTCGGTAGGGGTAAGGATCCCCCAAGAGACCCAGTACTTC.

The rearrangement links TRBV27 to TRBJ2-2, with 7 bases identical to TRBD2. Per germline, CDR1 MNHEY and CDR2 SMNVEV (reference sequence). The CDR3 sequence is 14 residues long. After removal of 3 bases from V and 6 bases from J, the junction contained 4 bases not matched to a gene. CDR3 in DNA: TGTGCCAGCAGTTTTGGGGGGGGAGCCGGGGAGCTGTTTTTT. This codes for CASSFGGGAGELFF.

The chain recombines TRBV7-9 with TRBJ1-1; unclear D gene. The CDR3 covers 16 residues. The V gene's germline CDR1 is SEHNR and CDR2 FQNEAQ (reference sequence). The V gene lost 5 bases and the J gene lost 2 bases, with 18 bases spanning the gap. CDR3 region: CASSTEHLRDNTEAFF. CDR3 sequence (DNA): TGTGCCAGCAGCACGGAGCATCTGAGGGATAACACTGAAGCTTTCTTT. The variable domain in full, completed from reference TRBV7-9 and TRBJ1-1, reads DTGVSQNPRHKITKRGQNVTFRCDPISEHNRLYWYRQTLGQGPEFLTYFQNEAQLEKSRLLSDRFSAERPKGSFSTLEIQRTEQGDSAMYLCASSTEHLRDNTEAFFGQGTRLTVV.

This clone showed up just once. The rearrangement uses TRBV28 and TRBJ1-2, with 10 bases that match TRBD1. V was pared by 4 bases and J by 0 bases, with 8 bases of the junction left unmatched. The CDR3 contains 17 residues. Germline values: CDR1 MDHEN, CDR2 SYDVKM. CDR3 protein: CASSSGDRGEANYGYTF. The DNA of the CDR3 is TGTGCCAGCAGTTCCGGGGACAGGGGCGAAGCTAACTATGGCTACACCTTC.

This chain uses TRBV2 with TRBJ2-1; 7 positions agree with TRBD2. The CDR3 extends over 15 amino acids. The germline CDR1 and CDR2 sequences are SNHLY and FYNNEI. Losses at the gene ends were 3 bases for V and 4 bases for J; bases not matched to a gene: 6. As DNA, the CDR3 is TGTGCCAGCAGTGATCTGGCGGGGGAGTACAATGAGCAGTTCTTC. Protein product: CASSDLAGEYNEQFF.

This clone came up a few times. J is TRBJ2-7 and V is TRBV4-1, with D possibly being TRBD1 (6 bases). The CDR3 sequence is 16 residues long. Germline V gives CDR1 MGHRA, CDR2 YSYEKL. Trimming cost V 3 bases and J 3 bases, with 18 bases left between them. In DNA, the CDR3 is TGCGCCAGCAGCCAGGATCCGGGACATTGGGGCTACGAGCAGTACTTC. Protein: CASSQDPGHWGYEQYF.

The rearrangement joins TRBV5-5 to TRBJ2-7; TRBD1 matches 7 bases. The CDR3 length is 14 residues. CDR1 SGHKS and CDR2 YYEKEE come from the germline V gene (reference sequence). V was pared by 4 bases and J by 9 bases, with 13 bases of the junction left unmatched. The CDR3 region is CASSLWTGSTGQYV. CDR3 coding DNA: TGTGCCAGCAGCCTCTGGACAGGTTCGACTGGGCAGTACGTC.

This rearrangement joins TRBV9 to TRBJ2-2; D is unclear. In germline, CDR1 is SGDLS, CDR2 YYNGEE. This CDR3 is 14 amino acids long. V lost 3 bases and J lost 4, with 10 bases in between. CDR3 residues: CASSATGTTGELFF. Written as DNA, the CDR3 is TGTGCCAGCAGCGCGACGGGCACCACCGGGGAGCTGTTTTTT.

This chain uses TRBV7-6 with TRBJ1-3; D ambiguous. V lost 5 bases and J lost 1, with 12 bases in between. Looked up from germline, CDR1 is SGHVS and CDR2 is FNYEAQ. The CDR3 has 15 amino acids. The CDR3 sequence: CASSPLSSSGNTIYF. The CDR3 coding sequence is TGTGCCAGCAGCCCGCTGAGTAGTTCTGGAAACACCATATATTTT.

This clone was seen only a few times. The V gene is TRBV6-1, the J gene TRBJ1-3; D remains ambiguous. This CDR3 spans 12 amino acids. CDR1 and CDR2 from the germline V gene are MNHNS and SASEGT. The ends were cut back, 5 bases at V and 2 bases at J, with 4 bases in the middle. Written as DNA, the CDR3 is TGTGCCAGCAGTCAACCTGGAAACACCATATATTTT. This gives the protein CASSQPGNTIYF.

On this clone itself: This CDR3 is also generated by other DNA sequences in the sample. V gene TRBV5-1 combines with J gene TRBJ1-4; unclear D gene. Germline V gives CDR1 SGHRS, CDR2 YFSETQ. Trimming cost V 3 bases and J 5 bases, with 8 bases left between them. This CDR3 has 13 residues. The DNA of the CDR3 is TGCGCCAGCAGCTCCCTGGGGAATGAAAAACTGTTTTTT. Translated, it gives CASSSLGNEKLFF.

This chain links TRBV2 with TRBJ1-2; D is perhaps TRBD1 (5 bases). This CDR3 is 14 amino acids long. Trimming took off 8 bases at V and 4 bases at J, with 17 bases between the two ends. Germline values: CDR1 SNHLY, CDR2 FYNNEI. CDR3 amino acids: CASFQGESLYGYTF. CDR3 DNA: TGTGCCAGCTTTCAAGGGGAGAGCCTCTATGGCTACACCTTC.

This clone qualifies as medium-sized. Since no conserved phenylalanine or tryptophan closes the CDR3, a read error is the likely cause. Because the CDR3's place on the DNA is in doubt, the DNA is left out and the CDR3 is given as listed by TCRdb. The V call is TRBV14, the J call TRBJ1-2. The CDR3 is 12 amino acids in total, end residues counted. Germline CDR1 SGHDN, CDR2 FVKESK. The CDR3 protein is CASSHGRAGFWK.

V and J are TRBV10-2 and TRBJ2-1; TRBD1 might be the D (6 bases). Looked up from germline, CDR1 is WSHSY and CDR2 is SAAADI. Trimming shortened V by 7 bases and J by 4 bases, and 14 bases separated the two germline ends. The CDR3 runs to 14 residues. The CDR3 reads CASMGTQGYNEQFF. CDR3 sequence (DNA): TGCGCCAGCATGGGTACCCAGGGGTACAATGAGCAGTTCTTC.

This rearrangement joins TRBV5-1 to TRBJ2-5; TRBD2 aligns across 8 bases. CDR3 length: 13 amino acids. V lost 2 bases to trimming and J lost 5 bases; unmatched junction nucleotides: 2. Germline CDR1 SGHRS, CDR2 YFSETQ. CDR3 sequence: CASSFASGETQYF. The CDR3 region has the DNA TGCGCCAGCAGCTTCGCTAGCGGGGAGACCCAGTACTTC.

In this sample, this clone turned up once. V is TRBV29-1 and J is TRBJ1-2, with 8 bases identical to TRBD1. The CDR3 extends over 15 amino acids. Germline V gives CDR1 SQVTM, CDR2 ANQGSEA. V lost 0 bases, J lost 6 bases, and 9 bases stayed unmatched. This CDR3 is CSVEDGLGRGHGYTF. The CDR3 DNA is TGCAGCGTTGAAGATGGGCTGGGCAGGGGGCATGGCTACACCTTC.